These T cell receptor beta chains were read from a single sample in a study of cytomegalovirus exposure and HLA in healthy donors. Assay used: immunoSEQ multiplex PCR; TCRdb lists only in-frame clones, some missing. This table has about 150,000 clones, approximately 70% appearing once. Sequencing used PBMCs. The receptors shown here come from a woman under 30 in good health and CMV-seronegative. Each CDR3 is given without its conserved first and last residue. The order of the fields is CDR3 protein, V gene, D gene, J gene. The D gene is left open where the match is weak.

CDR3 protein: ASSFGTSGKETQY
V gene: TRBV11-3
D gene: TRBD2
J gene: TRBJ2-5

CDR3 protein: ATSRGRGNYGYT
V gene: TRBV15
D gene: NA
J gene: TRBJ1-2

CDR3 protein: ASSRGQVPAGELF
V gene: TRBV5-1
D gene: TRBD1
J gene: TRBJ2-2

CDR3 protein: ASSLIRQGYEQY
V gene: TRBV28
D gene: TRBD1
J gene: TRBJ2-7

CDR3 protein: SAPTEGRAF
V gene: TRBV20-1
D gene: NA
J gene: TRBJ1-1

CDR3 protein: ASSQLAASTDTQY
V gene: TRBV9
D gene: TRBD2
J gene: TRBJ2-3

CDR3 protein: ASSTYNEQF
V gene: TRBV11-2
D gene: NA
J gene: TRBJ2-1

CDR3 protein: ASSRGQGAGEETQY
V gene: TRBV19
D gene: TRBD1
J gene: TRBJ2-5

CDR3 protein: ASGNSPDTQY
V gene: TRBV5-1
D gene: NA
J gene: TRBJ2-3

CDR3 protein: ASSLRAGESTDTQY
V gene: TRBV7-9
D gene: TRBD2
J gene: TRBJ2-3

CDR3 protein: ASSEAPGQSFFSGANVLT
V gene: TRBV6-1
D gene: NA
J gene: TRBJ2-6

CDR3 protein: ASSLTTGAQETQY
V gene: TRBV5-1
D gene: TRBD1
J gene: TRBJ2-5

CDR3 protein: APTGGLGELF
V gene: TRBV5-1
D gene: NA
J gene: TRBJ2-2

CDR3 protein: ASSEYPGNPYGYT
V gene: TRBV25-1
D gene: NA
J gene: TRBJ1-2

CDR3 protein: ASSPTYNEQF
V gene: TRBV7-9
D gene: NA
J gene: TRBJ2-1

CDR3 protein: ASGLALGGWF
V gene: TRBV12-5
D gene: NA
J gene: TRBJ2-1

CDR3 protein: ASSGIGRTLAEAF
V gene: TRBV5-4
D gene: NA
J gene: TRBJ1-1

CDR3 protein: ASSQDWNEQF
V gene: TRBV28
D gene: NA
J gene: TRBJ2-1

CDR3 protein: ASRSGQVGSQPQH
V gene: TRBV2
D gene: TRBD1
J gene: TRBJ1-5

CDR3 protein: ASRAGQYNQPQH
V gene: TRBV28
D gene: TRBD1
J gene: TRBJ1-5

CDR3 protein: ASSTGSSYEQY
V gene: TRBV18
D gene: NA
J gene: TRBJ2-7

CDR3 protein: ASSFYQGTGGGYT
V gene: TRBV27
D gene: TRBD1
J gene: TRBJ1-2

CDR3 protein: ASSFGGTGNTIY
V gene: TRBV5-6
D gene: NA
J gene: TRBJ1-3

CDR3 protein: ASSVGDRPHQPQH
V gene: TRBV9
D gene: TRBD1
J gene: TRBJ1-5

CDR3 protein: ASSPGTMNQPQH
V gene: TRBV7-6
D gene: NA
J gene: TRBJ1-5

CDR3 protein: SAAGQGKSSGNTIY
V gene: TRBV29-1
D gene: TRBD1
J gene: TRBJ1-3

CDR3 protein: ASSKDRGSYNEQF
V gene: TRBV13
D gene: TRBD1
J gene: TRBJ2-1

CDR3 protein: ASSLAGAGNTEAF
V gene: TRBV7-6
D gene: NA
J gene: TRBJ1-1

CDR3 protein: ASSLFEPHRGRPTDTQY
V gene: TRBV27
D gene: TRBD1
J gene: TRBJ2-3

CDR3 protein: ASGLVPFGGRWHGYT
V gene: TRBV12-5
D gene: NA
J gene: TRBJ1-2

CDR3 protein: ASSGRGTGRVEGGYT
V gene: TRBV9
D gene: NA
J gene: TRBJ1-2

CDR3 protein: ASSYSTGGEKLF
V gene: TRBV6-5
D gene: TRBD1
J gene: TRBJ1-4

CDR3 protein: ASSHSGTGDSRSGYT
V gene: TRBV5-1
D gene: TRBD1
J gene: TRBJ1-2

CDR3 protein: ASRYTRGGPYNEQF
V gene: TRBV7-2
D gene: TRBD1
J gene: TRBJ2-1

CDR3 protein: ATKMGLNTEAF
V gene: TRBV5-1
D gene: NA
J gene: TRBJ1-1

CDR3 protein: ASSLGTSGSNEQF
V gene: TRBV5-1
D gene: TRBD2
J gene: TRBJ2-1

CDR3 protein: ASSVFLGSSGANGLT
V gene: TRBV9
D gene: NA
J gene: TRBJ2-6

CDR3 protein: ASSRQGFDTEAF
V gene: TRBV11-2
D gene: NA
J gene: TRBJ1-1

CDR3 protein: ASSQEAGGISSYNEQF
V gene: TRBV4-1
D gene: TRBD2
J gene: TRBJ2-1

CDR3 protein: ASSLSPGGRGYT
V gene: TRBV27
D gene: TRBD1
J gene: TRBJ1-2

CDR3 protein: ASSQVGGWFAGMLSGANVLT
V gene: TRBV14
D gene: NA
J gene: TRBJ2-6

CDR3 protein: ASSSDRTGTNEKLF
V gene: TRBV7-8
D gene: TRBD1
J gene: TRBJ1-4

CDR3 protein: ASSDSGGVPHANNEQF
V gene: TRBV7-2
D gene: TRBD2
J gene: TRBJ2-1

CDR3 protein: ASCQGALYAF
V gene: TRBV6-6
D gene: TRBD1
J gene: TRBJ1-1

CDR3 protein: ASSYDSSTEAF
V gene: TRBV5-4
D gene: NA
J gene: TRBJ1-1

CDR3 protein: ASSQTERRQNEKLF
V gene: TRBV4-3
D gene: NA
J gene: TRBJ1-4

CDR3 protein: ASRPDSGRTEAF
V gene: TRBV6-5
D gene: NA
J gene: TRBJ1-1

CDR3 protein: ASSLGRGDYGYT
V gene: TRBV5-6
D gene: TRBD1
J gene: TRBJ1-2

CDR3 protein: ASSRQLYGYT
V gene: TRBV6-1
D gene: NA
J gene: TRBJ1-2

CDR3 protein: ASSLEAYTQY
V gene: TRBV5-1
D gene: NA
J gene: TRBJ2-3

CDR3 protein: ASSLNQPQH
V gene: TRBV28
D gene: NA
J gene: TRBJ1-5

CDR3 protein: ASGRDKSSYQPQH
V gene: TRBV2
D gene: NA
J gene: TRBJ1-5

CDR3 protein: ASSESSGGFYEQF
V gene: TRBV6-4
D gene: TRBD2
J gene: TRBJ2-1

CDR3 protein: ASSQDNIGTDTQY
V gene: TRBV4-3
D gene: NA
J gene: TRBJ2-3